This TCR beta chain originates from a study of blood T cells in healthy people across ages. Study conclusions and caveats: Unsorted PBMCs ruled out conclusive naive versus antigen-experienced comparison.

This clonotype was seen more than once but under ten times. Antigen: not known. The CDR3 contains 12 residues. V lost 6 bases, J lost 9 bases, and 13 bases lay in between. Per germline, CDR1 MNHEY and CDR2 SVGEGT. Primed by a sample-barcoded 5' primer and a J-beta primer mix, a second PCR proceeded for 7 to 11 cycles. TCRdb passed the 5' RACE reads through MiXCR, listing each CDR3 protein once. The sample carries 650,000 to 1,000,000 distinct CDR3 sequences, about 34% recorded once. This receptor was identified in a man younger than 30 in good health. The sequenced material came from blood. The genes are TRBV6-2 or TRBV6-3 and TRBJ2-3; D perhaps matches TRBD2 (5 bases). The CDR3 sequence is CASSSTGGTQYF. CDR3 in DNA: TGTGCCAGCAGCTCGACCGGCGGGACGCAGTATTTT.